What follows are 15 T cell receptor beta chains derived from one specimen sequenced in a study of shared clonotypes between healthy human individuals. Only CD45RO-negative cells positively selected for CCR7 counted as naive CD8 cells, so terminally differentiated effector memory CD45RA+ cells were excluded. Here immunoSEQ multiplex PCR was the method, and the copy in TCRdb shows in-frame clones only, minus some. The sample records around 1.9 million clones, 90% to 95% being singletons. The source material was naive CD8+ T cells from PBMCs. All receptors come from a man aged 18-30 years in good health. Some clones in this sample may be carry-over from other donors' samples.

This chain links TRBV27 with TRBJ2-2, with D possibly being TRBD1 (6 bases). V dropped 0 bases and J dropped 5 bases, with 10 bases sitting between them. Germline-derived CDR1 and CDR2 are MNHEY and SMNVEV (reference sequence). The CDR3 spans 15 residues. The CDR3: CASSLSVRGTGELFF. The CDR3 bases are TGTGCCAGCAGTTTATCGGTCAGGGGTACCGGGGAGCTGTTTTTT.

This chain connects TRBV19 to TRBJ2-1, with 11 bases aligning to TRBD2. From germline, CDR1 is LNHDA and CDR2 SQIVND (reference sequence). Germline trimming cut 7 bases from V and 12 bases from J; bases unmatched to any gene: 17. CDR3 size: 16 residues. The CDR3 is CASTPTPGLADSVQFF. Here the CDR3 DNA reads TGTGCCAGTACCCCAACACCGGGACTAGCGGATTCTGTGCAGTTCTTC.

The chain links TRBV6-5 to TRBJ2-5; 8 positions agree with TRBD2. The germline gives CDR1 MNHEY, CDR2 SVGAGI. The J segment lost 5 bases and the V segment lost 4 bases, leaving 6 bases of the junction unmatched. This CDR3 region has 14 residues. The CDR3 DNA is TGTGCCAGCAGTTCCCGACCGGGGGGGGAGACCCAGTACTTC. It encodes CASSSRPGGETQYF.

The rearrangement joins TRBV28 to TRBJ1-1; D is undetermined. The V and J ends lost 6 bases and 3 bases respectively, with 17 bases between them. The CDR3 sequence is 15 residues long. Germline V gene data show CDR1 as MDHEN and CDR2 as SYDVKM. The CDR3 sequence is CASSTPNGWDTEAFF. In DNA form, the CDR3 reads TGTGCCAGCAGCACCCCGAATGGGTGGGACACTGAAGCTTTCTTT.

The CDR3 DNA is TGTGCCAGCAGTCTGACGACGGGATCCTACGAGCAGTACTTC. This codes for CASSLTTGSYEQYF. The gene calls are TRBV27 and TRBJ2-7, with a weak D call TRBD2 (5 bases). The V gene's germline CDR1 is MNHEY and CDR2 SMNVEV (reference sequence). This CDR3 spans 14 amino acids. With 5 bases removed from V and 1 base from J, the gap between germline ends came to 12 bases.

This sequence joins TRBV6-1 and TRBJ2-7; D is possibly TRBD2 (6 bases). The CDR3 runs 14 residues. CDR1 MNHNS and CDR2 SASEGT come from the germline V gene. V lost 4 bases to trimming and J lost 5 bases, with 15 bases between them. The CDR3 DNA reads as TGTGCCAGCAGTGTCCCGTGGAAGCGGGACGAGCAGTACTTC. It encodes CASSVPWKRDEQYF.

The chain recombines TRBV15 with TRBJ1-6; 11 bases agree with TRBD1. The J segment lost 7 bases and the V segment lost 5 bases, leaving 4 bases of the junction unmatched. In germline, CDR1 is LNHNV, CDR2 YYDKDF (reference sequence). This CDR3 contains 15 residues. In DNA, the CDR3 is TGTGCCACCAGCGGCCGGGACAGGGGGAATTCACCCCTCCACTTT. Protein product: CATSGRDRGNSPLHF. The complete variable domain, with remaining parts taken from reference TRBV15 and TRBJ1-6, reads DAMVIQNPRYQVTQFGKPVTLSCSQTLNHNVMYWYQQKSSQAPKLLFHYYDKDFNNEADTPDNFQSRRPNTSFCFLDIRSPGLGDTAMYLCATSGRDRGNSPLHFGNGTRLTVT.

This clone turned up a few times. This rearrangement joins TRBV30 to TRBJ1-1; 7 bases agree with TRBD1. CDR1 is GTSNPN, CDR2 SVGIG, per germline (reference sequence). V shed 2 bases and J 7 bases; nucleotides not matched to a gene: 7. This CDR3 is 13 amino acids long. CDR3 bases: TGTGCCTGGAGTCTCAGGGGGGGGAGTGAAGCTTTCTTT. Translated: CAWSLRGGSEAFF.

The chain couples TRBV10-2 to TRBJ2-7, with TRBD2 identical over 11 bases. Germline loops: CDR1 WSHSY, CDR2 SAAADI. This CDR3 has 15 residues. V lost 1 base and J lost 2; bases outside the gene matches: 1. The CDR3 reads CASSEYSGRAYEQYF. CDR3 in DNA: TGCGCCAGCAGTGAGTATAGCGGGAGGGCCTACGAGCAGTACTTC.

V usage is TRBV28 and J usage is TRBJ2-5; D is possibly TRBD2 (6 bases). Germline CDR1 is MDHEN and CDR2 is SYDVKM. Trimming left V 3 bases short and J 5 bases short, with 25 bases between. The CDR3 is made up of 18 amino acids. The CDR3 is CASSLALLLNTGGETQYF. In nucleotides, the CDR3 is TGTGCCAGCAGTTTGGCCCTACTCCTCAATACAGGAGGGGAGACCCAGTACTTC. The full variable domain, completed using reference TRBV28 and TRBJ2-5, is DVKVTQSSRYLVKRTGEKVFLECVQDMDHENMFWYRQDPGLGLRLIYFSYDVKMKEKGDIPEGYSVSREKKERFSLILESASTNQTSMYLCASSLALLLNTGGETQYFGPGTRLLVL.

The chain combines TRBV6-1 with TRBJ2-7; TRBD1 aligns across 9 bases. Germline lookup yields CDR1 MNHNS and CDR2 SASEGT. V gave up 7 bases and J gave up 3 bases; unmatched junction bases: 7. CDR3 size: 14 residues. The DNA of the CDR3 is TGTGCCAGCAAAGCCGGGACAGGGTTCTACGAGCAGTACTTC. The encoded protein is CASKAGTGFYEQYF.

A word on this clone: Other nucleotide sequences from this sample produce the same CDR3. For the CDR3, the DNA is TGTGCCAGCAGCGTAGGTGGCCACGAGCAGTACTTC. This gives the protein CASSVGGHEQYF. The chain links TRBV9 to TRBJ2-7, with D hard to call. Germline V gene lookup returns CDR1 SGDLS and CDR2 YYNGEE. The CDR3 totals 12 residues. The V gene lost 0 bases and the J gene lost 5 bases, with 6 bases spanning the gap.

V and J are TRBV9 and TRBJ1-1; 8 bases line up with TRBD1. The germline V gene has CDR1 SGDLS and CDR2 YYNGEE. CDR3 length: 15 residues. The V and J ends lost 2 bases and 2 bases, in that order; junction bases with no gene match: 5. CDR3 protein: CASSVGTGFNTEAFF. The CDR3 nucleotides read TGTGCCAGCAGCGTCGGGACAGGATTTAACACTGAAGCTTTCTTT. Together with reference TRBV9 and TRBJ1-1, the CDR3 gives the full variable domain: DSGVTQTPKHLITATGQRVTLRCSPRSGDLSVYWYQQSLDQGLQFLIQYYNGEERAKGNILERFSAQQFPDLHSELNLSSLELGDSALYFCASSVGTGFNTEAFFGQGTRLTVV.

The chain links TRBV11-2 to TRBJ2-5, with D perhaps being TRBD1 or TRBD2 (5 bases each). The DNA end is a closer match to TRBJ2-7, so the J assignment may be wrong. The CDR3 loop spans 14 amino acids. The germline V gene has CDR1 SGHAT and CDR2 FQNNGV. CDR3 protein: CASSLGGARDEQYF. The CDR3, as DNA: TGTGCCAGCAGCTTAGGAGGGGCTAGGGACGAGCAGTACTTC.

The chain uses TRBV2 and TRBJ2-7; 7 bases agree with TRBD2. From germline, CDR1 is SNHLY and CDR2 FYNNEI. The CDR3 extends over 15 amino acids. V was pared by 1 base and J by 2 bases, with 5 bases of the junction left unmatched. For the CDR3, the DNA is TGTGCCAGCAGTGAAGGGGGCGGGAGCCCCTACGAGCAGTACTTC. Translated, it gives CASSEGGGSPYEQYF.